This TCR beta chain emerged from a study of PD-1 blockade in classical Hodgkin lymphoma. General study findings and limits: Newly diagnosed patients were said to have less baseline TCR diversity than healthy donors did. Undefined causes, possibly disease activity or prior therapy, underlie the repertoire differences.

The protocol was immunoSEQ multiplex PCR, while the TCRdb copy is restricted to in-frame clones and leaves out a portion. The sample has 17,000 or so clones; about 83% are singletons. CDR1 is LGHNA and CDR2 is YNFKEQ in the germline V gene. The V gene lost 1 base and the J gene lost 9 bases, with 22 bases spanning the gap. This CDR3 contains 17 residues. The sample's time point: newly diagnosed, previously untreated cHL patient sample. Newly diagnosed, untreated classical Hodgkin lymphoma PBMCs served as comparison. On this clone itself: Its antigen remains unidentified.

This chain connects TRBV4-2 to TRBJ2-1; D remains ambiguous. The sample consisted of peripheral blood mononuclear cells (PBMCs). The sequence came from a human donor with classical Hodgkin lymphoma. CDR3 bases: TGTGCCAGCAGCCAAGCGCGTGGAGCTAGTGGTATATCTGAGCAGTTCTTC. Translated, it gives CASSQARGASGISEQFF.